The 32 T cell receptor beta chains listed next were all sequenced from one sample in a study of cytomegalovirus exposure and HLA in healthy donors. Researchers ran the PCR with 60 Vbeta and 13 Jbeta primers. The table came from immunoSEQ multiplex PCR; TCRdb's copy has only in-frame clones and leaves some out. This sample's clone table lists approximately 120,000 clones. Specimen: PBMCs. Every receptor here comes from a young man in good health and CMV-seronegative.

The chain combines TRBV2 with TRBJ2-5; 7 bases line up with TRBD1. Matching the DNA end better, TRBJ2-7 makes the J call doubtful. The CDR3 extends over 16 amino acids. CDR1 SNHLY and CDR2 FYNNEI come from the germline V gene. The CDR3 reads CASRYQTGEGTYEQYF. DNA of the CDR3: TGTGCCAGCAGGTACCAAACAGGGGAAGGGACCTACGAGCAGTACTTC.

The V gene is TRBV27, the J gene TRBJ2-7; TRBD2 is a possible D gene (6 bases). The V end was cut by 5 bases, the J end by 6 bases, with 20 bases between. Per the germline V gene, CDR1 is MNHEY and CDR2 is SMNVEV (reference sequence). The CDR3 is 15 residues long. In DNA, the CDR3 is TGTGCCAGCAGTCGGACGGCTATAGGGGAGGTCGAGCAGTACTTC. Translation: CASSRTAIGEVEQYF.

The V and J genes are TRBV7-9 and TRBJ1-2; TRBD1 might be the D (6 bases). Trimming removed 3 bases from V and 7 bases from J, with 18 bases in between. This CDR3 is built from 15 residues. Germline V lookup: CDR1 SEHNR, CDR2 FQNEAQ (reference sequence). CDR3 protein: CASSFGAGALGGYTF. The CDR3 bases are TGTGCCAGCAGCTTTGGGGCGGGGGCTCTTGGTGGCTACACCTTC.

This rearrangement joins TRBV2 to TRBJ2-1; 8 bases agree with TRBD1. Trimming cost V 4 bases and J 9 bases; bases outside gene matches: 14. Per the germline V gene, CDR1 is SNHLY and CDR2 is FYNNEI. CDR3 length: 16 residues. The CDR3 nucleotides read TGTGCCAGCAGTGTACCCGACAGGGGCGACAGGGGTGAGCAGTTCTTC. Protein sequence: CASSVPDRGDRGEQFF.

The CDR3 nucleotides are TGTGCCAGTAGTAGGAGGACAGGGGCTTATAATTCACCCCTCCACTTT. The encoded protein is CASSRRTGAYNSPLHF. This chain joins TRBV19 and TRBJ1-6, with 9 positions matching TRBD1. Germline V gives CDR1 LNHDA, CDR2 SQIVND (reference sequence). The CDR3 covers 16 residues. J lost 4 bases, V lost 4 bases, and 5 bases had no gene match.

The chain joins TRBV7-2 to TRBJ1-5; 9 nucleotides line up with TRBD1. The V segment lost 3 bases and the J segment 6 bases; nucleotides outside the gene matches: 6. The CDR3 contains 15 residues. Germline V lookup: CDR1 SGHTA, CDR2 FQGNSA. CDR3 loop: CASSLGQGRGQPQHF. The DNA for the CDR3 is TGTGCCAGCAGCTTGGGACAGGGAAGAGGTCAGCCCCAGCATTTT.

The chain links TRBV29-1 to TRBJ1-1; D might be TRBD1 (6 bases). V shed 6 bases and J shed 0 bases, with 17 bases lying between them. Germline V gene data show CDR1 as SQVTM and CDR2 as ANQGSEA. This CDR3 has 15 amino acids. The CDR3 DNA reads as TGCAGCGTCGAATATATGGACAGCTTGAACACTGAAGCTTTCTTT. It translates to CSVEYMDSLNTEAFF.

The rearrangement links TRBV6-5 to TRBJ1-3, with D hard to call. Germline values: CDR1 MNHEY, CDR2 SVGAGI. The CDR3 runs to 15 residues. V dropped 0 bases and J dropped 1 base, with 7 bases sitting between them. CDR3 nucleotides: TGTGCCAGCAGTTACTCGCTGGCTTCTGGAAACACCATATATTTT. Translation: CASSYSLASGNTIYF.

The chain links TRBV18 to TRBJ2-6; the D is unclear. Germline V gene data show CDR1 as KGHSH and CDR2 as LQKENI. The CDR3 contains 15 residues. Trimming took off 2 bases at V and 1 base at J, with 6 bases between the two ends. The CDR3 coding sequence is TGTGCCAGCTCACCATTAACATCTGGGGCCAACGTCCTGACTTTC. It translates to CASSPLTSGANVLTF.

The V call is TRBV7-2, the J call TRBJ2-7, with 9 bases fitting TRBD2. The CDR3 has 16 residues. V dropped 4 bases and J dropped 4; count of bases not matched to a gene: 11. From germline, CDR1 is SGHTA and CDR2 FQGNSA. CDR3: CASSSPRASGKYEQYF. The CDR3 DNA follows: TGTGCCAGCAGCTCCCCCCGGGCTAGCGGGAAATACGAGCAGTACTTC.

The genes are TRBV30 and TRBJ2-2; no reliable D call. The germline gives CDR1 GTSNPN, CDR2 SVGIG (reference sequence). V lost 3 bases, J lost 0 bases, and 11 bases lay in between. The CDR3 covers 15 residues. CDR3 region: CAWSGSISNTGELFF. CDR3 DNA sequence: TGTGCCTGGAGCGGGTCCATTTCGAACACCGGGGAGCTGTTTTTT.

The rearrangement links TRBV7-9 to TRBJ1-1, with D perhaps TRBD1 (6 bases). The length of the CDR3 is 17 residues. The V and J ends lost 5 bases and 1 base respectively, with 20 bases between them. Germline assignment: CDR1 SEHNR and CDR2 FQNEAQ (reference sequence). Here the CDR3 reads CASSQTQGPERNTEAFF. The CDR3 DNA reads TGTGCCAGCAGCCAAACCCAGGGGCCCGAGAGGAACACTGAAGCTTTCTTT.

This sequence joins TRBV28 and TRBJ2-6; D ambiguous. The germline V gene encodes CDR1 MDHEN and CDR2 SYDVKM. The length of the CDR3 is 13 residues. V lost 8 bases, J lost 3 bases, and 8 bases lay in between. CDR3 nucleotide sequence: TGTGCCAGCGGCCATGGTGGGGCCAACGTCCTGACTTTC. The encoded protein is CASGHGGANVLTF.

The gene calls are TRBV6-1 and TRBJ2-7; 11 bases are a match to TRBD2. Germline V CDR1 and CDR2: MNHNS, SASEGT. The CDR3 has 15 residues. Trimming took 8 bases from V and 2 from J; bases not matched to a gene: 8. The CDR3 nucleotides are TGTGCCAGCTCACATAGCGGGGGGGGCGCCTACGAGCAGTACTTC. Residues: CASSHSGGGAYEQYF.

This chain links TRBV19 with TRBJ1-4; 7 bases map to TRBD1. Looked up from germline, CDR1 is LNHDA and CDR2 is SQIVND (reference sequence). The trim removed 10 bases at V and 6 bases at J, leaving 11 bases unmatched. This CDR3 spans 14 amino acids. CDR3 region: CATIDRDRDEKLFF. CDR3 DNA: TGTGCCACCATAGACAGGGATCGAGATGAAAAACTGTTTTTT.

This chain links TRBV28 with TRBJ1-5; 8 bases map to TRBD1. Germline CDR1 MDHEN, CDR2 SYDVKM. This CDR3 comprises 14 residues. Trimming took 6 bases from V and 7 from J; bases not matched to a gene: 8. The CDR3 loop reads CASRLQGAGQPQHF. The CDR3 bases are TGTGCCAGCAGGCTGCAGGGGGCTGGGCAGCCCCAGCATTTT.

The CDR3 DNA follows: TGTGCCAGCAGCTTAGCTCCCAGGGGTCGGTACGAGCAGTACTTC. Translating gives CASSLAPRGRYEQYF. This chain connects TRBV7-6 to TRBJ2-7, with a tentative D call TRBD1 (6 bases). Germline V gene lookup returns CDR1 SGHVS and CDR2 FNYEAQ. The ends were cut back, 0 bases at V and 4 bases at J, with 13 bases in the middle. This CDR3 is 15 amino acids long.

V and J are TRBV4-1 and TRBJ2-7; TRBD2 agrees at 9 bases. This CDR3 is built from 15 residues. The V segment lost 1 base and the J segment 12 bases; nucleotides outside the gene matches: 13. The germline V gene encodes CDR1 MGHRA and CDR2 YSYEKL. The CDR3 region is CASSQAPLDRRGGYF. As DNA, the CDR3 is TGCGCCAGCAGCCAAGCGCCCTTGGACCGGCGGGGGGGGTACTTC.

The chain links TRBV4-1 to TRBJ2-2, with 9 positions matching TRBD2. This CDR3 contains 15 residues. The germline V gene encodes CDR1 MGHRA and CDR2 YSYEKL. V shed 3 bases and J 3 bases; nucleotides not matched to a gene: 2. CDR3 DNA: TGCGCCAGCAGCCAGCTAGCGGGGTACACCGGGGAGCTGTTTTTT. Its protein product is CASSQLAGYTGELFF.

The rearrangement links TRBV14 to TRBJ2-1; no definite D call. This CDR3 is built from 14 residues. Deletions cut 4 bases from V and 3 bases from J, with 10 bases between. Per the germline V gene, CDR1 is SGHDN and CDR2 is FVKESK. The DNA for the CDR3 is TGTGCCAGCAGCCGTAAGGCGGACTACAATGAGCAGTTCTTC. Amino acid sequence: CASSRKADYNEQFF.

The chain employs TRBV6-5 and TRBJ2-7; 8 bases are shared with TRBD1. The germline gives CDR1 MNHEY, CDR2 SVGAGI. The junction had 7 bases not matched to a gene; V was cut back by 6 bases and J by 6 bases. CDR3 length equals 13 residues. CDR3 nucleotides: TGTGCCAGCAGCCCGACAGGGGAGTTCGAGCAGTACTTC. It yields the protein CASSPTGEFEQYF.

J is TRBJ2-1 and V is TRBV2; D unclear. The V gene's germline CDR1 is SNHLY and CDR2 FYNNEI. V was cut by 6 bases and J by 5 bases, with 17 bases left in between. This CDR3 contains 15 residues. Here the CDR3 DNA reads TGTGCCAGCAGCCTGATCAGCAGGTCCGACAATGAGCAGTTCTTC. It encodes CASSLISRSDNEQFF.

The chain uses TRBV5-1 and TRBJ2-2; 10 nucleotides align to TRBD2. This CDR3 is 16 amino acids long. Germline CDR1 and CDR2: SGHRS and YFSETQ. J gave up 6 bases and V 2 bases, and 7 bases lay outside the gene matches. This chain's CDR3 is CASSFASGSPPGELFF. The CDR3 DNA sequence: TGCGCCAGCAGCTTCGCTAGCGGGAGCCCCCCCGGGGAGCTGTTTTTT.

The J gene is TRBJ2-7, the V gene TRBV5-1; TRBD2 agrees at 11 bases. The CDR3 covers 13 residues. CDR1 and CDR2 from the germline V gene are SGHRS and YFSETQ. J lost 7 bases, V lost 2 bases, and 2 bases had no gene match. The CDR3: CASSLRTSGEQYF. The CDR3 DNA is TGCGCCAGCAGCTTACGGACTAGCGGGGAGCAGTACTTC.

The CDR3, as DNA: TGTGCCAGCAGCCAAGTCCTAGGGACTAGCGGTTCCGAGCAGTACTTC. Translation: CASSQVLGTSGSEQYF. This chain uses TRBV4-2 with TRBJ2-7; 11 bases are a match to TRBD2. The CDR3 loop spans 16 amino acids. CDR1 is LGHNA and CDR2 is YNFKEQ in the germline V gene. V shed 1 base and J 6 bases; nucleotides not matched to a gene: 8.

Note on this clone: A junction end diverges from the germline sequence, so it may reflect a read error. This sequence joins TRBV6-1 and TRBJ2-2, with D possibly matching TRBD2 (5 bases). This CDR3 has 15 residues. The germline CDR1 and CDR2 sequences are MNHNS and SASEGT. The CDR3 loop reads CASGEAAGGTGELFF. In DNA form, the CDR3 reads TGTGCCAGCGGTGAAGCGGCCGGCGGCACCGGGGAGCTGTTTTTT.

The rearrangement uses TRBV5-1 and TRBJ2-1; TRBD2 matches 8 bases. The length of the CDR3 is 14 residues. Germline CDR1 SGHRS, CDR2 YFSETQ. The V segment lost 6 bases and the J segment 1 base; nucleotides outside the gene matches: 3. The CDR3 sequence: CASTTSGSYNEQFF. The CDR3 nucleotides read TGCGCCAGCACTACTAGCGGATCCTACAATGAGCAGTTCTTC.

The rearrangement joins TRBV5-1 to TRBJ1-2; D remains ambiguous. The CDR3 consists of 12 residues. From germline, CDR1 is SGHRS and CDR2 YFSETQ. With 0 bases removed from V and 6 bases from J, the gap between germline ends came to 6 bases. CDR3 residues: CASSLALDGYTF. The CDR3 nucleotides are TGCGCCAGCAGCTTGGCCCTAGATGGCTACACCTTC.

This sequence joins TRBV19 and TRBJ2-3; maybe TRBD2 (6 bases). V lost 4 bases and J 2 bases, leaving 7 bases between the germline ends. Looked up from germline, CDR1 is LNHDA and CDR2 is SQIVND (reference sequence). This CDR3 comprises 13 residues. Here the CDR3 DNA reads TGTGCCAGTAGTACGGGGGTCACAGATACGCAGTATTTT. As protein: CASSTGVTDTQYF.

The chain carries TRBV18 and TRBJ1-1; 10 nucleotides match TRBD1. This CDR3 region has 13 residues. The germline CDR1 and CDR2 sequences are KGHSH and LQKENI. The J segment lost 8 bases and the V segment lost 2 bases, leaving 2 bases of the junction unmatched. The CDR3 region is CASSPEDRGEAFF. CDR3 coding DNA: TGTGCCAGCTCACCAGAGGACAGGGGGGAAGCTTTCTTT.

V usage is TRBV2 and J usage is TRBJ2-7, with TRBD2 matching over 14 bases. This CDR3 has 14 amino acids. J gave up 7 bases and V 6 bases, and 5 bases lay outside the gene matches. Germline values: CDR1 SNHLY, CDR2 FYNNEI. The CDR3 DNA follows: TGTGCCAGCAGGGGACTAGCGGGAGTTAGGGAGCAGTACTTC. This encodes CASRGLAGVREQYF.

The chain couples TRBV10-3 to TRBJ1-1; D is perhaps TRBD1 (5 bases). CDR3 length equals 15 residues. Germline lookup yields CDR1 ENHRY and CDR2 SYGVKD. Trimming left V 0 bases short and J 0 bases short, with 8 bases between. Written as DNA, the CDR3 is TGTGCCATCAGTGAGTCGGCAGGGATGAACACTGAAGCTTTCTTT. Its translation: CAISESAGMNTEAFF.